The 21 T cell receptor beta chains presented below share a single source sample, sequenced in a study of post-analysis software for immune sequencing data. Prepared TCR beta cDNA libraries contained unique molecular identifiers. TCRdb fed the PCR reads into MiXCR, producing one record per CDR3 protein. The sample records 700,000 to 800,000 distinct CDR3 sequences, about 32% being singletons. Their antigens are not known. Findings and limits, study-wide: Patients showed TRBV5-6, TRBV5-1 and TRBV20-1 among several TRBV segments more frequent than in controls.

The sample consisted of blood. Receptor source: a girl aged 10 to 17 with multiple sclerosis.

This clonotype was counted many times. The rearrangement joins TRBV11-2 to TRBJ2-7; maybe TRBD2 (6 bases). V was clipped by 5 bases and J by 1 base, with 15 bases between them. CDR1 and CDR2 from the germline V gene are SGHAT and FQNNGV. The CDR3 runs 15 residues. CDR3 DNA: TGTGCCAGCAGCCCCTCCGGGGGATGGTCCTACGAGCAGTACTTC. Translating it yields CASSPSGGWSYEQYF.

V gene TRBV5-1 combines with J gene TRBJ1-1; D not certain. Germline CDR1 SGHRS, CDR2 YFSETQ. The CDR3 is 11 amino acids. V lost 0 bases and J lost 7, with 4 bases in between. The CDR3 bases are TGCGCCAGCAGCTTGGCCAGTGAAGCTTTCTTT. Residues: CASSLASEAFF. The full variable domain, completed using reference TRBV5-1 and TRBJ1-1, is KAGVTQTPRYLIKTRGQQVTLSCSPISGHRSVSWYQQTPGQGLQFLFEYFSETQRNKGNFPGRFSGRQFSNSRSEMNVSTLELGDSALYLCASSLASEAFFGQGTRLTVV.

The chain couples TRBV20-1 to TRBJ2-4, with D unclear. Germline CDR1 and CDR2: DFQATT and SNEGSKA (reference sequence). The CDR3 length is 15 residues. Deletions cut 2 bases from V and 0 bases from J, with 11 bases between. The CDR3 bases are TGCAGTGCTAGAAATTCCCGACTAGCCAAAAACATTCAGTACTTC. As protein: CSARNSRLAKNIQYF.

Regarding this clonotype: A read error is possible here, since a much larger clone lies one base away. The chain combines TRBV12-3 or TRBV12-4 with TRBJ2-7; the D gene is possibly TRBD2 (6 bases). The CDR3 loop spans 17 amino acids. The V gene lost 5 bases and the J gene lost 7 bases, with 27 bases spanning the gap. The CDR3 loop is CASSGRRVRADGYEQYF. The DNA for the CDR3 is TGTGCCAGCAGTGGGAGGCGGGTCAGGGCCGATGGCTATGAGCAGTACTTC.

The chain combines TRBV27 with TRBJ1-5; a weak D match, TRBD1 (6 bases). In germline, CDR1 is MNHEY, CDR2 SMNVEV (reference sequence). This CDR3 has 15 amino acids. The V end was cut by 4 bases, the J end by 7 bases, with 17 bases between. Here the CDR3 DNA reads TGTGCCAGCAGTTCAGTCGGACAGTTAGGGCAGCCCCAGCATTTT. This translates into CASSSVGQLGQPQHF.

This clonotype was counted between two and nine times. This chain uses TRBV20-1 with TRBJ1-1; D unclear. V lost 0 bases and J lost 8, with 7 bases in between. Germline V gives CDR1 DFQATT, CDR2 SNEGSKA (reference sequence). The CDR3 has 11 residues. Here the CDR3 DNA reads TGCAGTGCTAGAGATTTCCGGGAAGCTTTCTTT. It codes for CSARDFREAFF.

The chain recombines TRBV28 with TRBJ2-3, with 7 bases matching TRBD1. This CDR3 comprises 16 residues. In germline, CDR1 is MDHEN, CDR2 SYDVKM. With V trimmed by 2 bases and J by 2 bases, 7 bases remained unmatched. CDR3 residues: CASSLPWDSFTDTQYF. CDR3 coding DNA: TGTGCCAGCAGTTTACCTTGGGACAGCTTCACAGATACGCAGTATTTT. The full variable domain, in which reference TRBV28 and TRBJ2-3 provide the parts outside the CDR3, is DVKVTQSSRYLVKRTGEKVFLECVQDMDHENMFWYRQDPGLGLRLIYFSYDVKMKEKGDIPEGYSVSREKKERFSLILESASTNQTSMYLCASSLPWDSFTDTQYFGPGTRLTVL.

The chain is built from TRBV28 and TRBJ1-5; 8 nucleotides match TRBD1. This CDR3 comprises 16 residues. Germline loops: CDR1 MDHEN, CDR2 SYDVKM. Losses at the gene ends were 9 bases for V and 1 base for J; bases not matched to a gene: 11. The CDR3 sequence: CASHPAGQGSNQPQHF. CDR3 bases: TGTGCCAGTCACCCTGCAGGACAGGGAAGCAATCAGCCCCAGCATTTT.

The chain carries TRBV9 and TRBJ2-3; 9 bases match TRBD2. The CDR3 runs 16 residues. The V gene end was trimmed by 0 bases and the J gene end by 1 base; junction bases not matched to a gene: 3. Germline CDR1 SGDLS, CDR2 YYNGEE. CDR3 amino acids: CASSVDASGGTDTQYF. In DNA form, the CDR3 reads TGTGCCAGCAGCGTAGACGCTAGCGGGGGCACAGATACGCAGTATTTT.

This clonotype was seen only a few times. The chain joins TRBV20-1 to TRBJ2-7; TRBD1 agrees at 7 bases. Germline V CDR1 and CDR2: DFQATT, SNEGSKA (reference sequence). This CDR3 comprises 11 residues. V lost 4 bases and J lost 6; bases outside the gene matches: 3. CDR3 region: CSATWDSEQYF. DNA of the CDR3: TGCAGTGCTACCTGGGACAGCGAGCAGTACTTC.

The rearrangement joins TRBV7-2 to TRBJ2-3; D is uncertain. Trimming took 2 bases from V and 0 from J, leaving 9 bases between them. In germline, CDR1 is SGHTA, CDR2 FQGNSA. The CDR3 spans 15 residues. The CDR3 DNA reads as TGTGCCAGCAGCTTAAGGGTTTCTAGCACAGATACGCAGTATTTT. This codes for CASSLRVSSTDTQYF.

V and J are TRBV20-1 and TRBJ2-3; tentative D call: TRBD1 (6 bases). The V and J ends lost 3 bases and 6 bases respectively, with 10 bases between them. Germline values: CDR1 DFQATT, CDR2 SNEGSKA (reference sequence). The CDR3 covers 12 residues. The CDR3 DNA reads TGCAGTGCTAGGCCGCAGGGGGATACGCAGTATTTT. It translates to CSARPQGDTQYF.

This clonotype showed up just a few times. This chain connects TRBV12-3 or TRBV12-4 to TRBJ2-5; 7 bases map to TRBD2. The CDR3 runs to 15 residues. The V segment lost 3 bases and the J segment 6 bases; nucleotides outside the gene matches: 10. The CDR3 here is CASSFSLAVGQTQYF. The DNA for the CDR3 is TGTGCCAGCAGTTTTAGCCTAGCGGTGGGGCAGACCCAGTACTTC.

The chain has TRBV5-5 and TRBJ2-7; no clear D gene. CDR3 length: 14 amino acids. CDR1 SGHKS and CDR2 YYEKEE come from the germline V gene (reference sequence). V lost 5 bases and J lost 1, with 13 bases in between. The CDR3 DNA reads as TGTGCCAGCAGGGCTGTGGCGGTATCCTACGAGCAGTACTTC. It translates to CASRAVAVSYEQYF.

As for this clonotype: Since a much larger clone is just one base distant, this may be a read error. This rearrangement joins TRBV28 to TRBJ2-7, with D possibly TRBD1 on 6 matching bases. CDR1 and CDR2 (germline): MDHEN, SYDVKM. This CDR3 has 15 residues. For the CDR3, the DNA is TGTACCAGCGGCTCGAGGGGGATTAGCTCCTACGAGCAGTACTTC. Amino acid sequence: CTSGSRGISSYEQYF.

The chain couples TRBV20-1 to TRBJ2-1; 7 nucleotides agree with TRBD2. CDR1 and CDR2 from the germline V gene are DFQATT and SNEGSKA (reference sequence). Trimming cost V 2 bases and J 9 bases; bases outside gene matches: 7. CDR3 length equals 13 residues. CDR3 coding DNA: TGCAGTGCTAGAAGGTCGCCGGGAGGTGAGCAGTTCTTC. Protein: CSARRSPGGEQFF.

This chain uses TRBV10-3 with TRBJ2-3; 8 bases are shared with TRBD2. Looked up from germline, CDR1 is ENHRY and CDR2 is SYGVKD. The CDR3 is 16 residues long. V lost 3 bases, J lost 7 bases, and 12 bases stayed unmatched. CDR3 nucleotides: TGTGCCATCAGTGAAAATGAAAAGCGGGAGACTTATACGCAGTATTTT. This gives the protein CAISENEKRETYTQYF.

This sequence joins TRBV24-1 and TRBJ2-5; 7 nucleotides agree with TRBD1. The germline gives CDR1 KGHDR, CDR2 SFDVKD. The ends lost 2 bases at V and 2 bases at J; junction bases unmatched: 7. This CDR3 has 16 amino acids. The CDR3 loop reads CATSDSPRTGQETQYF. DNA for the CDR3: TGTGCCACCAGTGATTCGCCCCGGACAGGACAAGAGACCCAGTACTTC.

The chain joins TRBV5-6 to TRBJ2-5; D is ambiguous. With the DNA end fitting TRBJ2-7 better, the J assignment may be wrong. Germline values: CDR1 SGHDT, CDR2 YYEEEE. The CDR3 totals 13 residues. CDR3 nucleotides: TGTGCCAGCAGCTTGTTGACTCAATACGAGCAGTACTTC. Translated: CASSLLTQYEQYF.

This sequence joins TRBV7-2 and TRBJ2-1; TRBD2 agrees at 10 bases. The ends lost 2 bases at V and 5 bases at J; junction bases unmatched: 6. The CDR3 sequence is 16 residues long. Germline V gene lookup returns CDR1 SGHTA and CDR2 FQGNSA. The CDR3 bases are TGTGCCAGCAGCTTACTGGGGACTAGCGCTCACAATGAGCAGTTCTTC. Its translation is CASSLLGTSAHNEQFF.

The chain is built from TRBV7-9 and TRBJ1-2; no firm D call. Between the trimmed V and J ends, which lost 5 bases and 5 bases, there was a span of 12 bases. Germline V gene sequence: CDR1 SEHNR, CDR2 FQNEAQ (reference sequence). The CDR3 has 13 residues. The CDR3 nucleotides read TGTGCCAGCAGCCCCGGCCGGGAATATGGCTACACCTTC. It encodes CASSPGREYGYTF.